The 25 T cell receptor beta chains presented below share a single source sample, sequenced in a study of glioma-infiltrating T cells after dendritic cell vaccination. The sample's time point: after dendritic cell vaccination, including at tumor progression/relapse. Repertoires were generated with immunoSEQ multiplex PCR, while TCRdb's copy carries only in-frame clones and drops some. The profile shows around 60,000 clones, under 90% of them singletons. The specimen was blood, collected after dendritic cell vaccination. All receptors come from a human donor with glioblastoma.

The rearrangement joins TRBV15 to TRBJ1-1; D is uncertain. This CDR3 comprises 12 residues. The V gene lost 5 bases and the J gene lost 0 bases, with 4 bases spanning the gap. Germline lookup yields CDR1 LNHNV and CDR2 YYDKDF (reference sequence). The CDR3 DNA sequence: TGTGCCACCAGCCCTATGAACACTGAAGCTTTCTTT. Its translation: CATSPMNTEAFF.

This clone showed up just once. The chain has TRBV9 and TRBJ2-4, with 8 bases identical to TRBD1. Per germline, CDR1 SGDLS and CDR2 YYNGEE. J gave up 0 bases and V 2 bases, and 4 bases lay outside the gene matches. The CDR3 totals 16 residues. CDR3 protein: CASSVSDREAKNIQYF. The CDR3 nucleotides read TGTGCCAGCAGCGTCTCGGACAGGGAAGCCAAAAACATTCAGTACTTC.

The J gene is TRBJ1-1, the V gene TRBV6-5; TRBD1 matches at 7 bases. The trim removed 6 bases at V and 1 base at J, leaving 5 bases unmatched. CDR3 length: 14 residues. Per germline, CDR1 MNHEY and CDR2 SVGAGI. This chain's CDR3 is CASRLGQRNTEAFF. In DNA form, the CDR3 reads TGTGCCAGCAGACTGGGACAGCGGAACACTGAAGCTTTCTTT.

V and J are TRBV9 and TRBJ2-2, with a possible D match to TRBD2 (6 bases). The length of the CDR3 is 17 residues. CDR1 and CDR2 from the germline V gene are SGDLS and YYNGEE. The V and J ends lost 4 bases and 4 bases respectively, with 20 bases between them. The CDR3 nucleotides read TGTGCCAGCAGCCCCGCCGGGGGAGCTGCGGCCACCGGGGAGCTGTTTTTT. It is translated as CASSPAGGAAATGELFF. Drawing the rest from reference TRBV9 and TRBJ2-2, the complete variable domain is DSGVTQTPKHLITATGQRVTLRCSPRSGDLSVYWYQQSLDQGLQFLIQYYNGEERAKGNILERFSAQQFPDLHSELNLSSLELGDSALYFCASSPAGGAAATGELFFGEGSRLTVL.

The chain recombines TRBV27 with TRBJ2-5; D is perhaps TRBD2 (6 bases). The CDR3 is 14 residues long. Between the trimmed V and J ends, which lost 6 bases and 2 bases, there was a span of 13 bases. The germline gives CDR1 MNHEY, CDR2 SMNVEV (reference sequence). The CDR3 region is CASRLGGGQETQYF. Written as DNA, the CDR3 is TGTGCCAGCAGGCTAGGTGGGGGGCAAGAGACCCAGTACTTC.

The V gene is TRBV18, the J gene TRBJ1-3; the D is unclear. The V gene's germline CDR1 is KGHSH and CDR2 LQKENI. The CDR3 length is 12 residues. Trimming shortened V by 3 bases and J by 7 bases, and 7 bases separated the two germline ends. The CDR3 coding sequence is TGTGCCAGCTCACCTCCGGGGAACACCATATATTTT. Protein sequence: CASSPPGNTIYF.

The CDR3 loop reads CVFDRENQPQHF. The CDR3 DNA reads as TGTGTCTTTGACAGGGAGAATCAGCCCCAGCATTTT. The J gene is TRBJ1-5, the V gene TRBV14; 7 bases agree with TRBD1. The CDR3 has 12 residues. From germline, CDR1 is SGHDN and CDR2 FVKESK.

The genes are TRBV5-6 and TRBJ1-2, with D perhaps matching TRBD1 (5 bases). Germline CDR1 and CDR2: SGHDT and YYEEEE. V was trimmed by 1 base and J by 4 bases, leaving 14 bases between them. The length of the CDR3 is 15 residues. CDR3 bases: TGTGCCAGCAGCTTGTGGGGGGGGTCCTTCTATGGCTACACCTTC. Protein: CASSLWGGSFYGYTF.

V gene TRBV7-2 combines with J gene TRBJ1-3; 7 positions match TRBD1. J lost 1 base, V lost 3 bases, and 9 bases had no gene match. Germline assignment: CDR1 SGHTA and CDR2 FQGNSA. This CDR3 has 17 residues. CDR3 coding DNA: TGTGCCAGCAGCTTCGGACAGGTCGAGGGATCTGGAAACACCATATATTTT. This gives the protein CASSFGQVEGSGNTIYF.

This rearrangement joins TRBV29-1 to TRBJ2-7; TRBD1 aligns across 9 bases. CDR1 and CDR2 (germline): SQVTM, ANQGSEA. This CDR3 has 17 residues. Trimming removed 3 bases from V and 6 bases from J; junction bases left unmatched: 18. The CDR3 nucleotides read TGCAGCGTTGAGGGAATCCGGGGACAGGGAACTGGCCCCGAGCAGTACTTC. This gives the protein CSVEGIRGQGTGPEQYF.

The count of this clone is one. The chain combines TRBV9 with TRBJ1-1, with 8 bases aligning to TRBD1. V lost 2 bases, J lost 1 base, and 4 bases stayed unmatched. Germline values: CDR1 SGDLS, CDR2 YYNGEE. The CDR3 covers 15 residues. Here the CDR3 reads CASSVYDRGNTEAFF. The CDR3 nucleotides read TGTGCCAGCAGCGTCTATGACAGGGGGAACACTGAAGCTTTCTTT.

Concerning this clone: Relative to the germline gene, one junction end is altered; a read error may explain this. The V gene is TRBV9, the J gene TRBJ2-5; 11 nucleotides agree with TRBD2. CDR1 and CDR2 from the germline V gene are SGDLS and YYNGEE. CDR3 length: 15 amino acids. CDR3 coding DNA: TGTGCCAGCAGCGTCGGGACTAGCGGCCAAGAGACCCAGCACTTC. It yields the protein CASSVGTSGQETQHF.

V usage is TRBV27 and J usage is TRBJ2-2; 7 bases fit TRBD2. V lost 9 bases, J lost 5 bases, and 15 bases stayed unmatched. Germline values: CDR1 MNHEY, CDR2 SMNVEV (reference sequence). This CDR3 is 16 amino acids long. The DNA for the CDR3 is TGTGCCAGTCTGGCGGTGGGGGGGGTTGGAACCGGGGAGCTGTTTTTT. Amino acid sequence: CASLAVGGVGTGELFF.

The rearrangement uses TRBV7-8 and TRBJ1-3, with D hard to call. CDR1 is SGHVS, CDR2 FQNEAQ, per germline. V was clipped by 3 bases and J by 0 bases, with 12 bases between them. There are 16 residues in the CDR3. CDR3 bases: TGTGCCAGCAGCTTTTGTTCCCCATGCTCTGGAAACACCATATATTTT. Its translation: CASSFCSPCSGNTIYF. The variable domain in full, completed from reference TRBV7-8 and TRBJ1-3, reads GAGVSQSPRYKVAKRGQDVALRCDPISGHVSLFWYQQALGQGPEFLTYFQNEAQLDKSGLPSDRFFAERPEGSVSTLKIQRTQQEDSAVYLCASSFCSPCSGNTIYFGEGSWLTVV.

The V gene is TRBV4-1, the J gene TRBJ1-3; 7 positions match TRBD1. The CDR3 length is 15 residues. Germline CDR1 MGHRA, CDR2 YSYEKL. J gave up 5 bases and V 0 bases, and 4 bases lay outside the gene matches. The CDR3 protein is CASSQEPTGRNTIYF. The CDR3 DNA sequence: TGCGCCAGCAGCCAAGAGCCGACAGGGCGAAACACCATATATTTT.

A note on this clone: Because the CDR3 is missing its conserved closing phenylalanine or tryptophan, this is likely a read error. Because the CDR3's place on the DNA is in doubt, the DNA is left out and the CDR3 is given as listed by TCRdb. The rearrangement uses TRBV4-3 and TRBJ2-6; TRBD1 is the table's D call and was not checked against the DNA. The CDR3 region is 15 residues in length, termini included. Germline V lookup: CDR1 LGHNA, CDR2 YSLEER. CDR3 protein: CASSQDKRPRDRARR.

CDR3 sequence reads: CASSTGWSYNEQFF. Written as DNA, the CDR3 is TGTGCCAGCAGTACGGGTTGGTCCTACAATGAGCAGTTCTTC. The chain carries TRBV6-5 and TRBJ2-1; no clear D. The V gene lost 5 bases and the J gene lost 1 base, with 9 bases spanning the gap. CDR1 MNHEY and CDR2 SVGAGI come from the germline V gene. CDR3 length equals 14 residues.

The rearrangement uses TRBV2 and TRBJ1-1; tentative D call: TRBD1 (5 bases). V was trimmed by 3 bases and J by 4 bases, leaving 18 bases between them. The CDR3 has 16 residues. Germline CDR1 and CDR2: SNHLY and FYNNEI. The CDR3 nucleotides are TGTGCCAGCAGTGACCTTTTGGTCGACAGTGGCACTGAAGCTTTCTTT. As protein: CASSDLLVDSGTEAFF.

On this clone: The sample carries other DNA sequences with the same CDR3. The rearrangement links TRBV4-3 to TRBJ2-3, with D possibly matching TRBD2 (7 bases). Trimming removed 3 bases from V and 2 bases from J, with 15 bases in between. Germline CDR1 reads LGHNA; CDR2 reads YSLEER. This CDR3 comprises 16 residues. For the CDR3, the DNA is TGCGCCAGCAGCCAGGATCGGGGGGCGGACACAGATACGCAGTATTTT. This encodes CASSQDRGADTDTQYF.

The rearrangement joins TRBV7-2 to TRBJ1-2; maybe TRBD1 (6 bases). CDR3 length equals 12 residues. From germline, CDR1 is SGHTA and CDR2 FQGNSA. Trimming shortened V by 5 bases and J by 8 bases, and 12 bases separated the two germline ends. The CDR3: CASSQNRDGYTF. For the CDR3, the DNA is TGTGCCAGCAGCCAAAACAGGGACGGCTACACCTTC. The full variable domain, in which reference TRBV7-2 and TRBJ1-2 provide the parts outside the CDR3, is GAGVSQSPSNKVTEKGKDVELRCDPISGHTALYWYRQSLGQGLEFLIYFQGNSAPDKSGLPSDRFSAERTGGSVSTLTIQRTQQEDSAVYLCASSQNRDGYTFGSGTRLTVV.

The gene calls are TRBV9 and TRBJ2-7; 8 nucleotides agree with TRBD1. The trim removed 1 base at V and 3 bases at J, leaving 0 bases unmatched. There are 13 residues in the CDR3. Germline V gene lookup returns CDR1 SGDLS and CDR2 YYNGEE. The CDR3 DNA is TGTGCCAGCAGCGTAACAGGGGGCTACGAGCAGTACTTC. Translated, it gives CASSVTGGYEQYF.

This chain connects TRBV7-2 to TRBJ1-4; 8 nucleotides align to TRBD1. V trimming: 1 base; J trimming: 7 bases; junction bases outside the gene matches: 8. Germline CDR1 reads SGHTA; CDR2 reads FQGNSA. This CDR3 region has 16 residues. The CDR3 region is CASSLGAGGGGEKLFF. CDR3 nucleotides: TGTGCCAGCAGCTTAGGTGCAGGGGGCGGGGGTGAAAAACTGTTTTTT. Combining the CDR3 with reference TRBV7-2 and TRBJ1-4 gives the whole variable domain GAGVSQSPSNKVTEKGKDVELRCDPISGHTALYWYRQSLGQGLEFLIYFQGNSAPDKSGLPSDRFSAERTGGSVSTLTIQRTQQEDSAVYLCASSLGAGGGGEKLFFGSGTQLSVL.

The chain couples TRBV25-1 to TRBJ1-6; D is possibly TRBD1 (5 bases). The CDR3 consists of 14 residues. Between the trimmed V and J ends, which lost 3 bases and 9 bases, there was a span of 12 bases. Germline loops: CDR1 MGHDK, CDR2 SYGVNS. This CDR3 is CASSDAGGSSPLHF. The CDR3 nucleotides read TGTGCCAGCAGTGACGCCGGGGGGTCTTCACCCCTCCACTTT.

V is TRBV6-5 and J is TRBJ1-2; TRBD1 is a possible D gene (6 bases). CDR1 is MNHEY, CDR2 SVGAGI, per germline. V was cut by 8 bases and J by 1 base, with 17 bases left in between. There are 15 residues in the CDR3. CDR3 bases: TGTGCCAGCGCGCCGAGGGGGGGCTTTAACTATGGCTACACCTTC. As protein: CASAPRGGFNYGYTF.

This clone turned up a few times. The chain couples TRBV2 to TRBJ1-5, with D hard to call. The ends were cut back, 4 bases at V and 6 bases at J, with 13 bases in the middle. CDR1 is SNHLY and CDR2 is FYNNEI in the germline V gene. The CDR3 consists of 14 residues. The CDR3 protein is CASSAEGGGQPQHF. As DNA, the CDR3 is TGTGCCAGCAGTGCTGAAGGCGGAGGTCAGCCCCAGCATTTT. The full variable domain, with the rest looked up from reference TRBV2 and TRBJ1-5, is EPEVTQTPSHQVTQMGQEVILRCVPISNHLYFYWYRQILGQKVEFLVSFYNNEISEKSEIFDDQFSVERPDGSNFTLKIRSTKLEDSAMYFCASSAEGGGQPQHFGDGTRLSIL.